This paragraph covers one TCR beta chain sequence. The data were obtained in a study of blood T cell repertoires in COVID-19. Looking at the study overall: Specimens from acute and convalescent COVID-19 originated in the United States, Italy and Spain.

Unmatched junction bases numbered 15, after V lost 2 bases and J lost 9 bases. The CDR3 totals 16 residues. Per the germline V gene, CDR1 is SGHRS and CDR2 is YFSETQ. Original handling: Amplifying reference gene primers gave estimates of nucleated cell counts. The data were produced by immunoSEQ multiplex PCR, yet TCRdb's version contains in-frame clones alone and is incomplete. V and J calls and clone size follow that table, whereas D and trimming were derived from the DNA. The repertoire holds roughly 60,000 clones, around 89% seen once, with almost 4% in the top ten. Source material: peripheral blood. The TCR sequence derives from a human donor in a cohort sampled during active COVID-19. The rearrangement uses TRBV5-1 and TRBJ2-3; 7 bases agree with TRBD1. CDR3 nucleotides: TGCGCCAGCAGCTTAGGACAGGCGGACCCAGGATGGACGCAGTATTTT. It is translated as CASSLGQADPGWTQYF. The whole variable domain, filled in from reference TRBV5-1 and TRBJ2-3, reads KAGVTQTPRYLIKTRGQQVTLSCSPISGHRSVSWYQQTPGQGLQFLFEYFSETQRNKGNFPGRFSGRQFSNSRSEMNVSTLELGDSALYLCASSLGQADPGWTQYFGPGTRLTVL.